Below, one T cell receptor (beta chain) is given with its context. Its antigen remains unknown. One junction end does not reproduce the germline sequence, and a read error may be involved. The CDR3 has 17 residues. CDR1 and CDR2 (germline): LGHNA, YNFKEQ. Assay used: immunoSEQ multiplex PCR; TCRdb lists only in-frame clones, some missing. The sample shows 70,000 or so clones, around 80% of them seen only once. The data derive from a study of OX40 agonist ivuxolimab in advanced cancers. Turning to the study itself: Patients received intravenous ivuxolimab every 2 weeks at 0.01 to 10 mg/kg. Partial responses, seen in three patients, involved one hepatocellular carcinoma and two cutaneous melanomas. Study conclusions and caveats: Blood T cells, both CD4+ and CD8+, expanded clonally by week 6 at 0.1 to 3.0 mg/kg.

Sequenced here: CD4+ or CD8+ T cells sorted from blood, sampled in a trial of the OX40 agonist ivuxolimab. The rearrangement links TRBV4-2 to TRBJ2-3; 8 nucleotides agree with TRBD1. The source is an adult with an advanced solid tumor such as melanoma, head and neck, liver or kidney cancer. The CDR3 reads CASSQEPRGRVTDTQYF. The DNA of the CDR3 is TGTGCCAGCAGTCAAGAGCCCAGGGGGCGCGTCACAGATACGCAGTATTTT.